This TCR beta chain was retrieved from a study of T cells in women clearing cervical HPV infection. At the level of the study: Control women cleared a single incident HPV16 infection within 12 months.

Average input was roughly 1,200 ng genomic DNA for immunoSEQ TCR beta CDR3 amplification. Clones were sequenced by immunoSEQ multiplex PCR, and TCRdb holds only the in-frame ones, with some missing. The table counts 36,000 or so clones; 1.5% to 2% lies in the top ten. Notes on this clone: Read data end 3 residues before the CDR3 end; the end is taken from the germline J gene.

Trimming took off 0 bases at V and 7 bases at J, with 17 bases between the two ends. Germline CDR1 reads SGHRS; CDR2 reads YFSETQ. The CDR3 has 17 residues. Specimen: blood buffy coat. The V and J genes are TRBV5-1 and TRBJ1-6, with D perhaps TRBD1 (5 bases). The TCR originated in a woman aged 18-70 years with a cervical HPV16 infection that either progressed to CIN3+ or cleared (not recorded which). The CDR3 loop is CASSLAGGGRGNSPLHF. CDR3 bases read: TGCGCCAGCAGCTTGGCGGGCGGGGGACGGGGGAATTCACCC.